The 28 T cell receptor beta chains below were found in one sample sequenced in a study of blood T cell repertoires in COVID-19 (TCRdb year 2020). Library method: the immunoSEQ multiplex PCR assay. Imported from immuneACCESS, the table was reduced by TCRdb to in-frame sequences with V and J called. These copies leave out some clones; in studies compared against another copy, an unresolved V gene accounts for under half, and the cause of the remainder is not known. The sample table shows 150,000 to 200,000 clones, and around 82% are seen once. The ten largest clones add up to less than 5.5% of the sample. The sequenced sample consisted of PBMCs or T cells enriched from blood (not recorded which). These receptor sequences come from a woman aged 60-70 years with acute COVID-19.

The chain joins TRBV27 to TRBJ1-2, with D possibly matching TRBD1 (6 bases). V was shortened by 3 bases and J by 2 bases, with 13 bases between the two germline ends. Germline loops: CDR1 MNHEY, CDR2 SMNVEV (reference sequence). The CDR3 runs 15 residues. DNA of the CDR3: TGTGCCAGCAGTTTTGGGGGCAGATTCAACTATGGCTACACCTTC. This codes for CASSFGGRFNYGYTF.

V usage is TRBV27 and J usage is TRBJ1-1; TRBD1 agrees at 8 bases. CDR3 length equals 14 residues. Germline V gene data show CDR1 as MNHEY and CDR2 as SMNVEV (reference sequence). Trimming at V came to 3 bases and at J to 1 base, leaving 1 base not matched to a gene. The CDR3 loop is CASSLGQANTEAFF. CDR3 coding DNA: TGTGCCAGCAGTTTGGGACAGGCGAACACTGAAGCTTTCTTT.

V is TRBV5-5 and J is TRBJ2-7, with 11 bases aligning to TRBD2. Germline V gene sequence: CDR1 SGHKS, CDR2 YYEKEE (reference sequence). CDR3 length: 14 amino acids. V gave up 4 bases and J gave up 7 bases; unmatched junction bases: 7. The CDR3 spells CASSLLAGVGEQYF. The DNA for the CDR3 is TGTGCCAGCAGCCTACTAGCGGGAGTAGGGGAGCAGTACTTC.

The sample holds a few counts of this clone. The chain combines TRBV30 with TRBJ2-2; 7 nucleotides align to TRBD1. The junction had 3 bases not matched to a gene; V was cut back by 3 bases and J by 5 bases. The CDR3 covers 13 residues. Germline CDR1 is GTSNPN and CDR2 is SVGIG (reference sequence). The CDR3 DNA is TGTGCCTGGAGGGAGGACAGGACCGGGGAGCTGTTTTTT. Translation gives CAWREDRTGELFF.

The chain recombines TRBV7-2 with TRBJ2-1, with D possibly matching TRBD2 (6 bases). V shed 6 bases and J shed 9 bases, with 21 bases lying between them. Per the germline V gene, CDR1 is SGHTA and CDR2 is FQGNSA. This CDR3 spans 15 amino acids. CDR3 in DNA: TGTGCCAGCAGTTCTCAAGCCGGCGGGAATCGTGAGCAGTTCTTC. This sequence encodes CASSSQAGGNREQFF.

The rearrangement joins TRBV30 to TRBJ1-2; 7 bases line up with TRBD1. The germline gives CDR1 GTSNPN, CDR2 SVGIG (reference sequence). CDR3 length: 14 residues. After removal of 1 base from V and 4 bases from J, the junction contained 6 bases not matched to a gene. In nucleotides, the CDR3 is TGTGCCTGGAGTGGACAGGGACTAGTCTATGGCTACACCTTC. Amino acids: CAWSGQGLVYGYTF.

The gene calls are TRBV6-2 or TRBV6-3 and TRBJ2-5, with D possibly being TRBD2 (5 bases). The V end lost 2 bases, the J end lost 7 bases, and 14 bases lay between the germline ends. Germline CDR1 is MNHEY and CDR2 is SVGEGT. The CDR3 extends over 14 amino acids. The CDR3 DNA is TGTGCCAGCAGTTACGGCCCAAGCGGTCGGACCCAGTACTTC. Amino acids: CASSYGPSGRTQYF.

V is TRBV18 and J is TRBJ1-2; the match to TRBD1 covers 11 bases. This CDR3 is 14 amino acids long. The germline CDR1 and CDR2 sequences are KGHSH and LQKENI. Trimming removed 3 bases from V and 7 bases from J; junction bases left unmatched: 4. CDR3: CASSPTGTGGGYTF. The CDR3 DNA reads as TGTGCCAGCTCACCCACCGGGACAGGGGGTGGCTACACCTTC. Together with reference TRBV18 and TRBJ1-2, the CDR3 gives the full variable domain: NAGVMQNPRHLVRRRGQEARLRCSPMKGHSHVYWYRQLPEEGLKFMVYLQKENIIDESGMPKERFSAEFPKEGPSILRIQQVVRGDSAAYFCASSPTGTGGGYTFGSGTRLTVV.

The chain employs TRBV27 and TRBJ1-4, with D hard to call. V lost 3 bases to trimming and J lost 8 bases, with 13 bases between them. This CDR3 is built from 14 residues. Germline V CDR1 and CDR2: MNHEY, SMNVEV (reference sequence). The CDR3 spells CASSFFGKREKLFF. DNA of the CDR3: TGTGCCAGCAGTTTTTTCGGGAAGCGAGAAAAACTGTTTTTT.

This clone was seen a single time. The V call is TRBV5-1, the J call TRBJ2-3; 7 nucleotides line up with TRBD1. The germline CDR1 and CDR2 sequences are SGHRS and YFSETQ. This CDR3 contains 15 residues. The V segment lost 0 bases and the J segment 5 bases; nucleotides outside the gene matches: 6. This chain's CDR3 is CASSLGEGAGDTQYF. The DNA of the CDR3 is TGCGCCAGCAGCTTGGGCGAGGGGGCCGGAGATACGCAGTATTTT.

This chain joins TRBV5-6 and TRBJ1-6, with 11 bases aligning to TRBD1. The CDR3 spans 18 residues. Germline assignment: CDR1 SGHDT and CDR2 YYEEEE. The trim removed 5 bases at V and 0 bases at J, leaving 7 bases unmatched. Here the CDR3 reads CASSSGTGGSSYNSPLHF. CDR3 DNA: TGTGCCAGCAGTTCCGGGACAGGGGGAAGCTCCTATAATTCACCCCTCCACTTT. Combining the CDR3 with reference TRBV5-6 and TRBJ1-6 gives the whole variable domain DAGVTQSPTHLIKTRGQQVTLRCSPKSGHDTVSWYQQALGQGPQFIFQYYEEEERQRGNFPDRFSGHQFPNYSSELNVNALLLGDSALYLCASSSGTGGSSYNSPLHFGNGTRLTVT.

The chain employs TRBV6-4 and TRBJ1-1, with D tentatively TRBD1 (5 bases). Germline V gene data show CDR1 as MRHNA and CDR2 as SNTAGT. The germline V and J ends were trimmed by 2 bases and 6 bases, with 13 bases remaining between them. The CDR3 is 14 amino acids. In DNA, the CDR3 is TGTGCCAGCAGTGACATAGCAGGGAAGTCTGAAGCTTTCTTT. As protein: CASSDIAGKSEAFF.

The chain recombines TRBV5-8 with TRBJ2-7; D gene ambiguous. V was clipped by 2 bases and J by 4 bases, with 7 bases between them. The CDR3 sequence is 12 residues long. Germline-derived CDR1 and CDR2 are SGHTS and YDEGEE. Here the CDR3 reads CASSFGAYEQYF. The DNA for the CDR3 is TGTGCCAGCAGCTTCGGAGCTTACGAGCAGTACTTC.

The chain employs TRBV19 and TRBJ2-3, with 7 positions matching TRBD2. Losses at the gene ends were 1 base for V and 0 bases for J; bases not matched to a gene: 10. Germline V gene sequence: CDR1 LNHDA, CDR2 SQIVND (reference sequence). This CDR3 comprises 18 residues. The CDR3 spells CASSIVFVGEGSTDTQYF. The CDR3 DNA reads TGTGCCAGTAGTATAGTGTTCGTAGGGGAGGGGAGCACAGATACGCAGTATTTT.

The V gene is TRBV6-5, the J gene TRBJ1-1; weak D call: TRBD1 (6 bases). Looked up from germline, CDR1 is MNHEY and CDR2 is SVGAGI. The CDR3 is 13 amino acids. Trimming removed 0 bases at V and 6 bases at J, with 8 bases between. The CDR3 coding sequence is TGTGCCAGCAGTTACTCGAAGGGGGCTGAAGCTTTCTTT. Protein: CASSYSKGAEAFF.

This clone occurred a few times. The CDR3 nucleotides read TGTGCCAGCAGTTTATCGCTCGGTTTGGAACTGTTTTTT. Translating it yields CASSLSLGLELFF. V is TRBV27 and J is TRBJ1-4, with D hard to call. Germline lookup yields CDR1 MNHEY and CDR2 SMNVEV (reference sequence). The CDR3 has 13 residues. The V end was cut by 0 bases, the J end by 12 bases, with 11 bases between.

This chain connects TRBV4-3 to TRBJ1-1; perhaps TRBD1 as D (6 bases). Germline values: CDR1 LGHNA, CDR2 YSLEER. Trimming stripped 4 bases from V and 5 bases from J, with 14 bases between. This CDR3 region has 14 residues. The CDR3 DNA follows: TGCGCCAGCAGCCCCCTAGGGGGAGAAACTGAAGCTTTCTTT. It yields the protein CASSPLGGETEAFF.

This sequence joins TRBV11-3 and TRBJ2-5, with D possibly TRBD1 on 5 matching bases. Germline lookup yields CDR1 SGHNT and CDR2 YENEEA. This CDR3 comprises 18 residues. The V end lost 0 bases, the J end lost 1 base, and 18 bases lay between the germline ends. The DNA for the CDR3 is TGTGCCAGCAGCTTAGAGCAACCTCACACAGGAGCCCAAGAGACCCAGTACTTC. Translated: CASSLEQPHTGAQETQYF.

The chain joins TRBV3-1 (or the pseudogene TRBV3-2) to TRBJ1-2; unclear D gene. V dropped 3 bases and J dropped 8 bases, with 19 bases sitting between them. The CDR3 consists of 15 residues. The germline CDR1 and CDR2 sequences are LGHDT and YNNKEL (reference sequence). The CDR3 region has the DNA TGTGCCAGCAGCCAGGTAATCTTAGGGAGGGCCGGCTACACCTTC. This gives the protein CASSQVILGRAGYTF.

This chain joins TRBV7-6 and TRBJ2-5, with D possibly matching TRBD1 (6 bases). Germline-derived CDR1 and CDR2 are SGHVS and FNYEAQ. This CDR3 region has 11 residues. Trimming shortened V by 5 bases and J by 10 bases, and 11 bases separated the two germline ends. The CDR3 region has the DNA TGTGCCAGCAGCCAGGGGCAGGGCCAGTACTTC. Its protein is CASSQGQGQYF. The full variable domain, rest sourced from reference TRBV7-6 and TRBJ2-5, is GAGVSQSPRYKVTKRGQDVALRCDPISGHVSLYWYRQALGQGPEFLTYFNYEAQQDKSGLPNDRFSAERPEGSISTLTIQRTEQRDSAMYRCASSQGQGQYFGPGTRLLVL.

V usage is TRBV10-3 and J usage is TRBJ1-2; TRBD1 matches 7 bases. Per germline, CDR1 ENHRY and CDR2 SYGVKD. V lost 4 bases to trimming and J lost 2 bases; unmatched junction nucleotides: 7. The CDR3 sequence is 15 residues long. The DNA for the CDR3 is TGTGCCATCAGTGGGGGACAGAATCTAAACTATGGCTACACCTTC. Translating gives CAISGGQNLNYGYTF.

V and J are TRBV5-1 and TRBJ2-5; 11 nucleotides line up with TRBD2. CDR1 and CDR2 from the germline V gene are SGHRS and YFSETQ. CDR3 size: 17 residues. The ends lost 2 bases at V and 0 bases at J; junction bases unmatched: 6. The chain's CDR3 is CASSFSLAGANQETQYF. The DNA for the CDR3 is TGCGCCAGCAGCTTCTCACTAGCGGGGGCCAACCAAGAGACCCAGTACTTC.

This chain joins TRBV29-1 and TRBJ2-3; 8 bases match TRBD2. Trimming at V came to 4 bases and at J to 2 bases, leaving 8 bases not matched to a gene. The germline CDR1 and CDR2 sequences are SQVTM and ANQGSEA. The CDR3 extends over 15 amino acids. The CDR3 loop reads CSVGIGGAFTDTQYF. CDR3 in DNA: TGCAGCGTTGGGATCGGGGGGGCCTTCACAGATACGCAGTATTTT.

The CDR3 is CAWMGPGVDGKLFF. For the CDR3, the DNA is TGTGCCTGGATGGGTCCCGGGGTAGATGGAAAACTGTTTTTT. The chain employs TRBV30 and TRBJ1-4; D uncertain. With 4 bases removed from V and 10 bases from J, the gap between germline ends came to 19 bases. The germline CDR1 and CDR2 sequences are GTSNPN and SVGIG (reference sequence). This CDR3 has 14 amino acids.

This chain links TRBV7-2 with TRBJ2-3; TRBD2 matches at 13 bases. The CDR3 consists of 17 residues. Germline V CDR1 and CDR2: SGHTA, FQGNSA. Trimming at V came to 5 bases and at J to 2 bases, leaving 7 bases not matched to a gene. The CDR3 loop is CASSPGTSGMSTDTQYF. In DNA form, the CDR3 reads TGTGCCAGCAGCCCCGGGACTAGCGGGATGTCCACAGATACGCAGTATTTT.

The chain is built from TRBV7-2 and TRBJ2-1; no firm D call. V was trimmed by 5 bases and J by 9 bases, leaving 14 bases between them. CDR3 length: 13 residues. Germline V lookup: CDR1 SGHTA, CDR2 FQGNSA. The CDR3: CASSLLRVAEQFF. The CDR3 coding sequence is TGTGCCAGCAGCCTCCTACGGGTAGCTGAGCAGTTCTTC.

This rearrangement joins TRBV10-3 to TRBJ1-2, with a tentative D call TRBD1 (6 bases). CDR1 is ENHRY and CDR2 is SYGVKD in the germline V gene. With 10 bases removed from V and 0 bases from J, the gap between germline ends came to 18 bases. The CDR3 is made up of 15 amino acids. This CDR3 is CATAGEGGANYGYTF. The CDR3, as DNA: TGTGCCACCGCAGGGGAGGGGGGAGCTAACTATGGCTACACCTTC.

This clone turned up a few times. The genes are TRBV30 and TRBJ1-5, with TRBD1 matching 8 bases. Trimming at V came to 7 bases and at J to 2 bases, leaving 7 bases not matched to a gene. This CDR3 spans 14 amino acids. Germline assignment: CDR1 GTSNPN and CDR2 SVGIG (reference sequence). In DNA form, the CDR3 reads TGTGCCTTGATGGTGACAGGGGGCAATCAGCCCCAGCATTTT. Translating it yields CALMVTGGNQPQHF.